This T cell receptor beta chain was sequenced during a study of CD8+ T cells in alopecia areata. For the study at large: Administration of oral tofacitinib to treated patients was at 5 to 10 mg twice daily. Study-level results: Lesional scalp, especially alopecia totalis/universalis, showed higher clonality than normal scalp.

On this clone itself: Its antigen is as yet unknown.

Extraction of RNA preceded its reverse transcription into cDNA, which served as the sequencing template. Only in-frame clones appear in the TCRdb table, and some are missing; sequencing was by immunoSEQ multiplex PCR. The sample contains 150,000 to 200,000 clones, about 55% of which appear only once. Noted treatment: oral pan-JAK inhibitor, 5-10 mg twice daily. PBMCs provided sorted CD4+ and CD8+ T cells. Trimming removed 4 bases from V and 2 bases from J, with 11 bases in between. Germline loops: CDR1 MNHEY, CDR2 SMNVEV (reference sequence). The CDR3 covers 14 residues. The V call is TRBV27, the J call TRBJ2-5; D may be TRBD1 (6 bases). This clonotype was sampled from a human donor with alopecia areata. The input for sequencing was CD8+ T cells sorted from blood, taken at week 24, from a patient treated with tofacitinib. The CDR3 coding sequence is TGTGCCAGCAGTTCAGGGACACCTCAAGAGACCCAGTACTTC. It codes for CASSSGTPQETQYF.